Sequencing of this T cell receptor (beta chain) was carried out in a study of blood T cell repertoires in COVID-19. In the original processing: Reference gene primer amplification gave estimated nucleated cell counts. Method: immunoSEQ multiplex PCR; TCRdb's copy keeps in-frame clones and lacks some. V, J and clone size are taken as reported in that table, and D and trimming were inferred from the DNA itself. The sample records tens of thousands of clones, about 88% being singletons. The length of the CDR3 is 18 residues. The germline CDR1 and CDR2 sequences are LGHDT and YNNKEL (reference sequence). The V segment lost 0 bases and the J segment 4 bases; nucleotides outside the gene matches: 12.

The TCR sequence derives from a human donor in a cohort sampled during active COVID-19. The sequenced material came from peripheral blood. The chain joins TRBV3-1 (or the pseudogene TRBV3-2) to TRBJ2-3; TRBD2 matches 8 bases. The CDR3 DNA is TGTGCCAGCAGCCAAGATTCGGCGAGACTAGCGCTTTCAGATACGCAGTATTTT. Translation gives CASSQDSARLALSDTQYF.